This TCR beta chain was recorded in a study of CD8+ T cells in alopecia areata. Study background: Each day, treated patients took oral tofacitinib twice, at 5 to 10 mg per dose.

Regarding the study as a whole: The treated group had a single nonresponder, limiting CD8+ expansion-response conclusions.

A word on this clone: Antigen specificity is unknown.

After removal of 0 bases from V and 4 bases from J, the junction contained 6 bases not matched to a gene. The CDR3 has 15 amino acids. Germline V gene lookup returns CDR1 SGHRS and CDR2 YFSETQ. The sample's treatment: oral pan-JAK inhibitor, 5-10 mg twice daily. Isolated RNA was reverse transcribed into cDNA used as the sequencing template. The data were produced by immunoSEQ multiplex PCR, yet TCRdb's version contains in-frame clones alone and is incomplete. The sample shows 190,000 or so clones, roughly 62% of them seen only once. The sample here was CD8+ T cells sorted from blood, taken at week 24, from a patient treated with tofacitinib. The TCR comes from a human donor with alopecia areata. The chain combines TRBV5-1 with TRBJ2-7; 8 bases are shared with TRBD2. CDR3 sequence: CASSLERGPGYEQYF. CDR3 nucleotide sequence: TGCGCCAGCAGCTTGGAGCGGGGGCCGGGTTACGAGCAGTACTTC.